This passage covers 14 T cell receptor beta chains from one sample sequenced in a study of OX40 agonist ivuxolimab in advanced cancers. The method was immunoSEQ multiplex PCR; TCRdb's version includes in-frame clones alone and lacks a portion of them. This table has tens of thousands of clones, around 86% appearing once. This sample comprised CD4+ or CD8+ T cells sorted from blood, obtained in a trial of the OX40 agonist ivuxolimab. These receptor sequences come from an adult with an advanced solid tumor such as melanoma, head and neck, liver or kidney cancer.

This CDR3 is CASSYAVEQYF. The CDR3 nucleotides are TGTGCCAGCAGTTACGCAGTCGAGCAGTACTTC. The chain combines TRBV6-6 with TRBJ2-7; unclear D gene. The CDR3 spans 11 residues. From germline, CDR1 is MNHNY and CDR2 SVGAGI (reference sequence). Trimming cost V 2 bases and J 6 bases, with 5 bases left between them.

The chain employs TRBV7-9 and TRBJ2-5; D remains ambiguous. Germline loops: CDR1 SEHNR, CDR2 FQNEAQ (reference sequence). The CDR3 is 15 amino acids. V dropped 0 bases and J dropped 6 bases, with 14 bases sitting between them. The CDR3 loop is CASSLAMNGKQTQYF. Written as DNA, the CDR3 is TGTGCCAGCAGCTTAGCGATGAACGGCAAGCAGACCCAGTACTTC.

This clone was seen once. V usage is TRBV27 and J usage is TRBJ2-7; possible D gene TRBD2, 6 bases. This CDR3 comprises 16 residues. Germline assignment: CDR1 MNHEY and CDR2 SMNVEV (reference sequence). The V gene lost 3 bases and the J gene lost 0 bases, with 15 bases spanning the gap. In nucleotides, the CDR3 is TGTGCCAGCAGTTTGGGTCACGGGGGAAGCTCCTACGAGCAGTACTTC. Encoded protein: CASSLGHGGSSYEQYF.

This chain uses TRBV7-8 with TRBJ1-5, with a weak D call TRBD1 (5 bases). CDR1 is SGHVS and CDR2 is FQNEAQ in the germline V gene. The CDR3 covers 14 residues. The V end was cut by 4 bases, the J end by 5 bases, with 12 bases between. The CDR3 loop reads CASSSGTPDQPQHF. DNA of the CDR3: TGTGCCAGCAGCTCCGGGACCCCAGATCAGCCCCAGCATTTT.

In this sample, this clone turned up a few times. This chain connects TRBV19 to TRBJ2-7; D might be TRBD2 (6 bases). CDR1 is LNHDA, CDR2 SQIVND, per germline (reference sequence). CDR3 size: 14 residues. V dropped 4 bases and J dropped 4 bases, with 14 bases sitting between them. Here the CDR3 DNA reads TGTGCCAGTAGTACAGGGCGGGGTGGGTACGAGCAGTACTTC. Its protein is CASSTGRGGYEQYF.

The rearrangement uses TRBV2 and TRBJ2-7; 7 nucleotides match TRBD2. Trimming removed 3 bases from V and 2 bases from J; junction bases left unmatched: 4. CDR1 SNHLY and CDR2 FYNNEI come from the germline V gene. This CDR3 spans 14 amino acids. CDR3 coding DNA: TGTGCCAGCAGTGAGGGCGGGGGTACCTACGAGCAGTACTTC. Encoded protein: CASSEGGGTYEQYF.

The chain employs TRBV29-1 and TRBJ1-2, with TRBD1 matching 7 bases. The CDR3 sequence is 12 residues long. With V trimmed by 7 bases and J by 3 bases, 5 bases remained unmatched. CDR1 and CDR2 (germline): SQVTM, ANQGSEA. Here the CDR3 DNA reads TGCAGCGGGCGGCAGGGGGACTATGGCTACACCTTC. Translated: CSGRQGDYGYTF.

This sequence joins TRBV6-1 and TRBJ1-4; 11 nucleotides line up with TRBD1. V gave up 4 bases and J gave up 6 bases; unmatched junction bases: 4. Germline V gene sequence: CDR1 MNHNS, CDR2 SASEGT. The CDR3 loop spans 15 amino acids. The CDR3 sequence: CASSGGQGADEKLFF. The DNA of the CDR3 is TGTGCCAGCAGTGGTGGACAGGGGGCGGATGAAAAACTGTTTTTT.

This rearrangement joins TRBV4-1 to TRBJ2-7; D gene ambiguous. From germline, CDR1 is MGHRA and CDR2 YSYEKL. Trimming took 4 bases from V and 1 from J, leaving 17 bases between them. CDR3 length equals 16 residues. CDR3 DNA sequence: TGCGCCAGCAGCCTTCAAGCCACAGCAACGTCCTACGAGCAGTACTTC. Its protein product is CASSLQATATSYEQYF.

This rearrangement joins TRBV10-1 to TRBJ2-3; D gene uncertain. V dropped 3 bases and J dropped 2 bases, with 12 bases sitting between them. Germline V gene data show CDR1 as WNHNN and CDR2 as SYGVQD (reference sequence). The CDR3 has 15 residues. The CDR3 nucleotides read TGCGCCAGCAGTGATGCCGGAAGCTACACAGATACGCAGTATTTT. Residues: CASSDAGSYTDTQYF.

The gene calls are TRBV27 and TRBJ2-7; 8 bases fit TRBD1. J lost 3 bases, V lost 6 bases, and 7 bases had no gene match. Germline V gene data show CDR1 as MNHEY and CDR2 as SMNVEV (reference sequence). There are 14 residues in the CDR3. In DNA, the CDR3 is TGTGCCAGCAGCTTGACAGGGGCTATCTACGAGCAGTACTTC. Translated, it gives CASSLTGAIYEQYF.

The chain has TRBV5-1 and TRBJ2-7; possibly TRBD2 for D (5 bases). Per the germline V gene, CDR1 is SGHRS and CDR2 is YFSETQ. V was pared by 4 bases and J by 7 bases, with 15 bases between. The CDR3 totals 13 residues. DNA for the CDR3: TGCGCCAGCAGCCCCGCCCTAGGAGGAGAGCAGTACTTC. This codes for CASSPALGGEQYF.

The rearrangement links TRBV14 to TRBJ2-5, with 7 nucleotides matching TRBD1. The CDR3 sequence is 18 residues long. The V segment lost 2 bases and the J segment 0 bases; nucleotides outside the gene matches: 12. Per the germline V gene, CDR1 is SGHDN and CDR2 is FVKESK. The DNA for the CDR3 is TGTGCCAGCAGCCAACAGTCTAGGACAGGCTCCTACCAAGAGACCCAGTACTTC. Translation: CASSQQSRTGSYQETQYF.

This clone came up once. The chain joins TRBV30 to TRBJ1-5; 7 nucleotides align to TRBD1. The CDR3 is 15 residues long. The ends lost 1 base at V and 2 bases at J; junction bases unmatched: 5. In germline, CDR1 is GTSNPN, CDR2 SVGIG (reference sequence). CDR3 protein: CAWSAGTAGNQPQHF. CDR3 DNA: TGTGCCTGGAGTGCCGGGACAGCGGGCAATCAGCCCCAGCATTTT.